This TCR beta chain was obtained from a study of radiotherapy plus CTLA-4 blockade in lung cancer. Overall study findings and caveats: Tumor-derived TCR clones expanded in blood after radiotherapy plus ipilimumab.

Assay used: immunoSEQ multiplex PCR; TCRdb lists only in-frame clones, some missing. The sample records about 80,000 clones, about 87% being singletons. CDR3 length: 15 residues. From germline, CDR1 is GTSNPN and CDR2 SVGIG (reference sequence). V was shortened by 1 base and J by 5 bases, with 16 bases between the two germline ends. Details on this clone: Antigen specificity is unknown.

Sequences were derived from peripheral blood, sampled from a patient treated with radiotherapy plus ipilimumab. This rearrangement joins TRBV30 to TRBJ2-3; D gene unclear. This clonotype was obtained from a human donor with non-small cell lung cancer who had stable disease on radiotherapy plus ipilimumab. The CDR3 loop reads CAWSDRRALEDTQYF. CDR3 sequence (DNA): TGTGCCTGGAGTGATCGAAGGGCGTTGGAAGATACGCAGTATTTT.